This T cell receptor (beta chain) comes out of a study of regulatory T cells in long-lasting Graves disease. CDR3-region Arm-PCR and iRepertoire HTBI primers produced the TCR beta libraries. TCRdb re-called the multiplex PCR reads through MiXCR, storing one row per CDR3 protein. The sample holds 350,000 to 550,000 distinct CDR3 sequences; 14% are singletons and the top ten take around a sixth. Noted time point: newly diagnosed GD, antithyroid drugs for less than 3 months. Isolated PBMC RNA provided the starting material for the TCR library. Peripheral blood, around 9 milliliters per patient, was collected in EDTA tubes. With V trimmed by 6 bases and J by 2 bases, 9 bases remained unmatched. The CDR3 has 16 residues. This clonotype has ten or more counts. This same sample was also part of a study on T cells in Graves' hyperthyroidism and ophthalmopathy.

This chain joins TRBV12-3 or TRBV12-4 and TRBJ2-1; TRBD2 matches at 8 bases. Sequencing was performed on peripheral blood mononuclear cells (PBMCs), taken at new diagnosis, from a patient treated with antithyroid drugs. The origin of this receptor is a woman between 50 and 59 years old with Graves disease. In nucleotides, the CDR3 is TGTGCCAGCAGCCGGAGAGCGGGGGCTACCTACAATGAGCAGTTCTTC. Translation: CASSRRAGATYNEQFF.